This TCR beta chain was sequenced for a study of glioma-infiltrating T cells after dendritic cell vaccination. Study details: Patients received three intradermal dendritic cell vaccine injections at biweekly intervals.

Details on this clone: Its specificity is unknown.

Stated time point: after dendritic cell vaccination, including at tumor progression/relapse. This CDR3 spans 13 amino acids. In germline, CDR1 is SQVTM, CDR2 ANQGSEA. Trimming took 4 bases from V and 7 from J, leaving 13 bases between them. The PCR used 60 V beta and 13 J beta primers. Profiling relied on immunoSEQ multiplex PCR, and the TCRdb table lists in-frame clones only, not all of them. The table includes some 10,000 clones, 70% to 85% detected once. Study findings and constraints: Longer survival after dendritic cell vaccination followed higher pretreatment TIL content.

The TCR originated in a human donor with glioblastoma. The sequenced sample was blood, obtained after dendritic cell vaccination. This sequence joins TRBV29-1 and TRBJ1-4; D not certain. As DNA, the CDR3 is TGCAGCGTTGCGTGGGCCCGGGGTGAAAAACTGTTTTTT. Protein sequence: CSVAWARGEKLFF.